Listed here is a single TCR beta chain. Its cognate antigen is unknown. The trim removed 6 bases at V and 17 bases at J, leaving 11 bases unmatched. This CDR3 has 12 residues. The repertoire was sequenced with immunoSEQ multiplex PCR; TCRdb's copy has only in-frame clones and lacks some. The sample shows 100,000 to 120,000 clones, about 90% of them seen only once. The entry originates in a study of T cell responses to AZD1222 COVID-19 vaccine. Overall study: Investigators merged groups given second doses at roughly 4 or roughly 12 weeks.

Notes on the study in general: It should be noted that donors were predominantly white British and more often female, and clonal diversity was possibly underestimated. No repertoire was sampled before or during the peak T cell response, only after it. Within unmutated variant regions lay the reported targets of nearly half of spike-specific TCRs.

This sequence joins TRBV12-3 or TRBV12-4 and TRBJ1-4; TRBD1 agrees at 8 bases. The clonotype comes from an adult in good health. The sample here was peripheral blood, taken on day 0 of AZD1222 vaccination. DNA of the CDR3: TGTGCCAGCAGACAACCGCCGGGACAGGAATTTTTT. This gives the protein CASRQPPGQEFF.